Below, 21 T cell receptor beta chains from the same sample are listed, as sequenced in a study of blood T cell repertoires in COVID-19. Using immunoSEQ multiplex PCR, the repertoire was profiled, and TCRdb retains in-frame clones only, with some absent. This table holds about 68,000 clones, almost 85% found once. The sequenced sample was peripheral blood. The receptors were sampled from a man in his forties or fifties with acute or convalescent COVID-19.

This clone was detected a few times. The rearrangement uses TRBV3-1 (or the pseudogene TRBV3-2) and TRBJ2-5; 11 bases agree with TRBD2. The CDR3 runs to 20 residues. V was pared by 3 bases and J by 2 bases, with 17 bases of the junction left unmatched. The germline CDR1 and CDR2 sequences are LGHDT and YNNKEL (reference sequence). The CDR3 bases are TGTGCCAGCAGCCACGCCGGGACTAGCGGAAAACCCGTAATGCAAGAGACCCAGTACTTC. Translating gives CASSHAGTSGKPVMQETQYF.

This chain links TRBV11-2 with TRBJ2-7; 12 bases are a match to TRBD2. The CDR3 sequence is 15 residues long. V lost 8 bases to trimming and J lost 4 bases; unmatched junction nucleotides: 9. Per germline, CDR1 SGHAT and CDR2 FQNNGV. The CDR3 protein is CASASGTSGQYEQYF. The CDR3 nucleotides are TGTGCCAGCGCGTCCGGGACTAGCGGGCAATACGAGCAGTACTTC.

V is TRBV23-1 and J is TRBJ2-4, with D uncertain. TRBV23-1 is identified as an open reading frame with a role that is uncertain. The CDR3 consists of 15 residues. Trimming removed 4 bases at V and 0 bases at J, with 10 bases between. The CDR3 loop reads CASSRGEIAKNIQYF. As DNA, the CDR3 is TGCGCCAGCAGTCGAGGAGAGATAGCCAAAAACATTCAGTACTTC.

V usage is TRBV5-1 and J usage is TRBJ1-5; TRBD1 agrees at 10 bases. In germline, CDR1 is SGHRS, CDR2 YFSETQ. The CDR3 is made up of 15 amino acids. The junction had 5 bases not matched to a gene; V was cut back by 4 bases and J by 4 bases. The CDR3 DNA follows: TGCGCCAGCAGCCTAGGGACAGGGGATAATCAGCCCCAGCATTTT. Translated: CASSLGTGDNQPQHF. Complete variable domain (other parts from reference TRBV5-1 and TRBJ1-5): KAGVTQTPRYLIKTRGQQVTLSCSPISGHRSVSWYQQTPGQGLQFLFEYFSETQRNKGNFPGRFSGRQFSNSRSEMNVSTLELGDSALYLCASSLGTGDNQPQHFGDGTRLSIL.

The J gene is TRBJ2-2, the V gene TRBV5-6, with TRBD2 matching over 7 bases. Germline CDR1 and CDR2: SGHDT and YYEEEE. The CDR3 covers 14 residues. V lost 1 base to trimming and J lost 6 bases; unmatched junction nucleotides: 3. CDR3 sequence reads: CASSLWGGPGELFF. The CDR3 DNA reads TGTGCCAGCAGCTTGTGGGGGGGACCCGGGGAGCTGTTTTTT.

The chain is built from TRBV10-3 and TRBJ1-4, with D perhaps matching TRBD1 (6 bases). This CDR3 region has 16 residues. Deletions cut 3 bases from V and 2 bases from J, with 13 bases between. Germline CDR1 ENHRY, CDR2 SYGVKD. Here the CDR3 reads CAISEGPGHTNEKLFF. The CDR3 coding sequence is TGTGCCATCAGTGAAGGCCCGGGACATACTAATGAAAAACTGTTTTTT.

The J gene is TRBJ2-5, the V gene TRBV2; TRBD2 aligns across 8 bases. Losses at the gene ends were 2 bases for V and 5 bases for J; bases not matched to a gene: 4. CDR1 is SNHLY, CDR2 FYNNEI, per germline. CDR3 size: 14 residues. The DNA of the CDR3 is TGTGCCAGCAGTGAAAGCGGGGGCGGGGAGACCCAGTACTTC. It codes for CASSESGGGETQYF.

The chain is built from TRBV10-1 and TRBJ2-1; no clear D. Germline CDR1 and CDR2: WNHNN and SYGVQD (reference sequence). V was trimmed by 3 bases and J by 8 bases, leaving 14 bases between them. This CDR3 region has 14 residues. The CDR3 DNA reads as TGCGCCAGCAGTGAATCGGTATCCTCTCATGAGCAGTTCTTC. Amino acids: CASSESVSSHEQFF.

The chain recombines TRBV21-1 with TRBJ2-3; no DNA check was done on the table's D call, TRBD1. TRBV21-1 is assigned pseudogene status. The CDR3 loop spans 16 amino acids. CDR3 amino acids: CASSRDKPFDTDTQYF. The CDR3 DNA is TGTGCCAGCAGCCGGGACAAACCATTCGACACAGATACGCAGTATTTT.

This clone was detected only a few times. V is TRBV19 and J is TRBJ2-3; a possible D gene is TRBD1 (5 bases). The CDR3 extends over 14 amino acids. V was trimmed by 6 bases and J by 6 bases, leaving 16 bases between them. The V gene's germline CDR1 is LNHDA and CDR2 SQIVND (reference sequence). The CDR3 protein is CASRRQGSSDTQYF. DNA of the CDR3: TGTGCCAGTAGGAGGCAGGGATCATCGGATACGCAGTATTTT.

The chain combines TRBV3-1 (or the pseudogene TRBV3-2) with TRBJ2-3; D perhaps matches TRBD1 (5 bases). V was clipped by 4 bases and J by 0 bases, with 14 bases between them. There are 16 residues in the CDR3. Looked up from germline, CDR1 is LGHDT and CDR2 is YNNKEL (reference sequence). The CDR3 nucleotides are TGTGCCAGCAGCCGACTCTCCGGACAAAGCACAGATACGCAGTATTTT. Amino acid sequence: CASSRLSGQSTDTQYF.

In nucleotides, the CDR3 is TGTGCCAGCGGGCCTTATAATTCACCCCTCCACTTT. It codes for CASGPYNSPLHF. V is TRBV9 and J is TRBJ1-6; no clear D gene. The CDR3 contains 12 residues. In germline, CDR1 is SGDLS, CDR2 YYNGEE. The V and J ends lost 7 bases and 4 bases respectively, with 6 bases between them.

The V and J genes are TRBV6-5 and TRBJ1-6; the match to TRBD1 covers 8 bases. Germline CDR1 and CDR2: MNHEY and SVGAGI. The CDR3 contains 15 residues. With 2 bases clipped from V and 6 bases from J, the junction kept 3 bases outside the gene matches. The CDR3 DNA sequence: TGTGCCAGCAGTTACACCGGACAGGGTAATTCACCCCTCCACTTT. This gives the protein CASSYTGQGNSPLHF.

This chain connects TRBV6-5 to TRBJ1-2; 7 bases match TRBD1. CDR1 is MNHEY, CDR2 SVGAGI, per germline. The junction had 6 bases not matched to a gene; V was cut back by 5 bases and J by 0 bases. This CDR3 comprises 15 residues. Here the CDR3 reads CASSRDSITNYGYTF. CDR3 coding DNA: TGTGCCAGCAGTCGGGACAGCATCACTAACTATGGCTACACCTTC.

CDR3 nucleotides: TGTGCCAGCAGGACTGGACAGACAGCTAACTATGGCTACACCTTC. It codes for CASRTGQTANYGYTF. The rearrangement joins TRBV5-6 to TRBJ1-2; D perhaps matches TRBD1 (6 bases). The CDR3 is made up of 15 amino acids. In germline, CDR1 is SGHDT, CDR2 YYEEEE. The germline V and J ends were trimmed by 5 bases and 0 bases, with 14 bases remaining between them.

This chain joins TRBV6-1 and TRBJ1-1; D not resolved. The CDR3 is 15 amino acids. The V gene lost 3 bases and the J gene lost 2 bases, with 13 bases spanning the gap. The germline V gene has CDR1 MNHNS and CDR2 SASEGT. As DNA, the CDR3 is TGTGCCAGCAGTGATTTGTTGAGGGTTAACACTGAAGCTTTCTTT. Translated: CASSDLLRVNTEAFF.

This chain links TRBV27 with TRBJ1-2; a weak D match, TRBD1 (5 bases). Germline V lookup: CDR1 MNHEY, CDR2 SMNVEV (reference sequence). Deletions cut 5 bases from V and 8 bases from J, with 15 bases between. The CDR3 length is 13 residues. The CDR3 nucleotides read TGTGCCAGCAGTATTGACAGCCTTGGCGGCTACACCTTC. This codes for CASSIDSLGGYTF.

V is TRBV5-1 and J is TRBJ2-2; tentative D call: TRBD1 (5 bases). CDR1 is SGHRS and CDR2 is YFSETQ in the germline V gene. This CDR3 is built from 14 residues. V gave up 5 bases and J gave up 2 bases, with 10 bases separating them. The CDR3 DNA is TGCGCCAGCAGGGACAAAACTAACACCGGGGAGCTGTTTTTT. Translating it yields CASRDKTNTGELFF.

This clone was recorded only once. The V call is TRBV9, the J call TRBJ2-5, with a weak D call TRBD2 (6 bases). This CDR3 has 13 amino acids. Germline CDR1 is SGDLS and CDR2 is YYNGEE. The V end lost 4 bases, the J end lost 1 base, and 8 bases lay between the germline ends. The CDR3 DNA sequence: TGTGCCAGCAGCACGACTAGCCAAGAGACCCAGTACTTC. Translation: CASSTTSQETQYF.

The genes are TRBV10-1 and TRBJ2-7; perhaps TRBD2 as D (5 bases). Looked up from germline, CDR1 is WNHNN and CDR2 is SYGVQD (reference sequence). CDR3 size: 14 residues. The V gene lost 3 bases and the J gene lost 0 bases, with 9 bases spanning the gap. The CDR3 sequence: CASSESGSSYEQYF. In DNA, the CDR3 is TGCGCCAGCAGTGAATCGGGGAGCTCCTACGAGCAGTACTTC.

This clone was found once. This sequence joins TRBV5-1 and TRBJ2-1, with 8 bases that match TRBD1. Germline assignment: CDR1 SGHRS and CDR2 YFSETQ. The V and J ends lost 3 bases and 3 bases, in that order; junction bases with no gene match: 5. This CDR3 is built from 15 residues. The CDR3: CASSWGTGFYNEQFF. CDR3 sequence (DNA): TGCGCCAGCAGCTGGGGGACAGGTTTCTACAATGAGCAGTTCTTC.